A single TCR beta chain is shown here with its context. No antigen is known for it. The record originates from a study of long-term antiretroviral therapy in people with HIV. Overall study findings and caveats: Patients on ART gained diversity, which nonetheless stayed below transplant donor controls. All time points showed a repertoire dominated by clones expanded before ART.

Running of the v3.0 immunoSEQ assay took place at survey level. TCRdb's table, derived via immunoSEQ multiplex PCR, lists solely in-frame clones and lacks some. The sample contains 23,000 or so clones, roughly four fifths of which appear only once. This CDR3 spans 14 amino acids. Germline CDR1 SGHDT, CDR2 YYEEEE. The V gene lost 4 bases and the J gene lost 1 base, with 11 bases spanning the gap. This rearrangement joins TRBV5-6 to TRBJ1-1; D gene uncertain. The material sequenced was unsorted PBMCs, taken 0.4 years after starting antiretroviral therapy. This clonotype was obtained from a man between 50 and 59 years old with HIV. The CDR3, as DNA: TGTGCCAGCAGCGAGACGACGGGGAACACTGAAGCTTTCTTT. This sequence encodes CASSETTGNTEAFF.